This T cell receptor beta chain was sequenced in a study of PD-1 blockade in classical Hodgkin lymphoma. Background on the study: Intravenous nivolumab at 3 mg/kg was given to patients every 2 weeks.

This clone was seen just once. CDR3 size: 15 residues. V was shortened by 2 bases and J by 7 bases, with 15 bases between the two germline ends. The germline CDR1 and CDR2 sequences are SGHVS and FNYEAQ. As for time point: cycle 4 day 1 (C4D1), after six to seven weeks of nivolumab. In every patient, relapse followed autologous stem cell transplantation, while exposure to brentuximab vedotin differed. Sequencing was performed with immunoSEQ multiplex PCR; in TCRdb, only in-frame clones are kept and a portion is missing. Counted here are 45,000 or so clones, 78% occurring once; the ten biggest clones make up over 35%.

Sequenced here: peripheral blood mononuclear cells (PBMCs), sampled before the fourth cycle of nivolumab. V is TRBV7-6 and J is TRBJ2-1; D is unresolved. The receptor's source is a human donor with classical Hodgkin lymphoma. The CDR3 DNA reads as TGTGCCAGCAGCTTAACATCGCCCGTGGGGAATGAGCAGTTCTTC. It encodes CASSLTSPVGNEQFF.